This section outlines one TCR beta chain sequence together with its context. Its matching antigen is unknown. The table came from immunoSEQ multiplex PCR; TCRdb's copy has only in-frame clones and leaves some out. This sample has just under 150,000 clones; approximately 86% occur once, and the top ten carry 15% to 20%. The sample belongs to a study of radiation and T cells in renal cell carcinoma. Notes on the study in general: Top tumor clonotypes rose in blood 2 weeks post-radiation, then contracted. Without pretreatment biopsies, baseline tumor clonotype presence was undetermined.

Indicated time point: blood 4 weeks post-SBRT, at nephrectomy. Indicated treatment: 15 Gy SBRT to primary tumor, nephrectomy 4 weeks later. Nephrectomy followed 15 Gy stereotactic body radiation by 4 weeks. Blood was sampled at baseline, 2 weeks and 4 weeks after SBRT. This receptor was taken from a woman aged 50 to 65 with renal cell carcinoma. Sequences were derived from blood, sampled from a patient whose treatment included radiotherapy and nephrectomy.

For the CDR3, the DNA is TGCGCCAGCAGTGTGGCCGGGGAAAGGAAGTTCAATGAGCAGTTCTTC. Protein sequence: CASSVAGERKFNEQFF. The genes are TRBV10-1 and TRBJ2-1; D is perhaps TRBD2 (5 bases). Per germline, CDR1 WNHNN and CDR2 SYGVQD (reference sequence). This CDR3 spans 16 amino acids. V lost 4 bases and J lost 6, with 19 bases in between.